Each of the 13 T cell receptor beta chains below was sequenced from the same sample in a study of T-cell reconstitution after alpha-beta-depleted transplantation in children. Construction of the TCRbeta library involved unique molecular identifiers. TCRdb used MiXCR to reprocess the PCR reads, holding one entry per CDR3 protein. The data contain 40,000 to 55,000 distinct CDR3 sequences, nearly 9.5% of them singletons. The sample here was PBMCs, mostly from graft donor cells, taken 60 days after TCRalphabeta/CD19-depleted stem cell transplant. Receptor source: a male patient between 2 and 10 years old who had a stem cell transplant for chronic granulomatous disease, so the T cells may come from the graft donor.

The table lists this clonotype with a few counts. The chain links TRBV9 to TRBJ2-3; no firm D call. CDR1 SGDLS and CDR2 YYNGEE come from the germline V gene. The CDR3 length is 12 residues. V shed 3 bases and J shed 6 bases, with 8 bases lying between them. The CDR3 nucleotides are TGTGCCAGCAGCGCCTTAGGGGATACGCAGTATTTT. It yields the protein CASSALGDTQYF.

This clonotype turned up a few times. The gene calls are TRBV6-2 or TRBV6-3 and TRBJ2-1; 9 nucleotides align to TRBD2. V gave up 5 bases and J gave up 11 bases; unmatched junction bases: 13. Germline V gene sequence: CDR1 MNHEY, CDR2 SVGEGT. The CDR3 is 15 amino acids. The CDR3 is CASSRTGTSRGQQFF. Here the CDR3 DNA reads TGTGCCAGCAGTCGGACCGGGACTAGCCGCGGTCAGCAGTTCTTC.

This clonotype was observed a few times. The chain links TRBV2 to TRBJ2-7; D might be TRBD1 or TRBD2, each matching 5 bases. Trimming left V 7 bases short and J 0 bases short, with 10 bases between. CDR1 is SNHLY, CDR2 FYNNEI, per germline. There are 13 residues in the CDR3. CDR3 region: CASIRGSSYEQYF. The CDR3 nucleotides read TGTGCCAGCATCCGGGGCAGCTCCTACGAGCAGTACTTC.

This clonotype was found many times. This sequence joins TRBV15 and TRBJ2-7; no clear D. The CDR3 extends over 15 amino acids. Germline loops: CDR1 LNHNV, CDR2 YYDKDF (reference sequence). The ends were cut back, 0 bases at V and 0 bases at J, with 9 bases in the middle. The CDR3 DNA reads TGTGCCACCAGCAGAGATCACGCTAACTCCTACGAGCAGTACTTC. Its translation: CATSRDHANSYEQYF.

This clonotype was counted only a few times. The genes are TRBV24-1 and TRBJ2-1; D may correspond to TRBD1 or TRBD2 (5 bases each). V lost 5 bases and J 8 bases, leaving 18 bases between the germline ends. The CDR3 sequence is 15 residues long. Looked up from germline, CDR1 is KGHDR and CDR2 is SFDVKD. Written as DNA, the CDR3 is TGTGCCACCAGTGTCGGTGGGACCGAGTTCGATGAGCAGTTCTTC. Translated: CATSVGGTEFDEQFF.

V gene TRBV6-1 combines with J gene TRBJ2-1; D possibly uses TRBD1 or TRBD2 (5 bases each). The germline CDR1 and CDR2 sequences are MNHNS and SASEGT. V lost 7 bases and J 6 bases, leaving 22 bases between the germline ends. The CDR3 length is 16 residues. CDR3 residues: CASTPTLGVGVNEQFF. The CDR3 nucleotides are TGTGCCAGCACACCGACCCTAGGGGTGGGGGTCAATGAGCAGTTCTTC.

This clonotype was seen repeatedly, ten times or more. V is TRBV25-1 and J is TRBJ2-7, with D perhaps TRBD1 (6 bases). The CDR3 consists of 16 residues. Trimming took 6 bases from V and 1 from J, leaving 19 bases between them. Germline CDR1 is MGHDK and CDR2 is SYGVNS. The DNA for the CDR3 is TGTGCCAGCAGCATTGTAGGGGGAATCGGATCCTACGAGCAGTACTTC. Translation gives CASSIVGGIGSYEQYF.

The gene calls are TRBV11-2 and TRBJ2-1, with 8 bases that match TRBD2. The V segment lost 3 bases and the J segment 7 bases; nucleotides outside the gene matches: 17. The CDR3 spans 18 residues. Germline-derived CDR1 and CDR2 are SGHAT and FQNNGV. Here the CDR3 DNA reads TGTGCCAGCAGCTTGGGGCCGGGAGGGAGCTCTCTAGGGAATGAGCAGTTCTTC. Translated: CASSLGPGGSSLGNEQFF. Full variable domain (outside the CDR3, taken from reference TRBV11-2 and TRBJ2-1): EAGVAQSPRYKIIEKRQSVAFWCNPISGHATLYWYQQILGQGPKLLIQFQNNGVVDDSQLPKDRFSAERLKGVDSTLKIQPAKLEDSAVYLCASSLGPGGSSLGNEQFFGPGTRLTVL.

This rearrangement joins TRBV5-6 to TRBJ2-7; 7 bases line up with TRBD1. Germline values: CDR1 SGHDT, CDR2 YYEEEE. The CDR3 is 15 amino acids. The V and J ends lost 1 base and 2 bases, in that order; junction bases with no gene match: 6. CDR3 nucleotide sequence: TGTGCCAGCAGCTTGAAGACAGGGCCCACCTACGAGCAGTACTTC. Protein: CASSLKTGPTYEQYF.

This clonotype was seen ten or more times. V gene TRBV27 combines with J gene TRBJ2-6; D is undetermined. Germline V CDR1 and CDR2: MNHEY, SMNVEV (reference sequence). V lost 3 bases to trimming and J lost 2 bases, with 2 bases between them. CDR3 length equals 13 residues. The CDR3 here is CASSFTGANVLTF. CDR3 bases: TGTGCCAGCAGTTTCACTGGGGCCAACGTCCTGACTTTC.

Details on this clonotype: A read error is possible here, since a much larger clone lies one base away. V is TRBV20-1 and J is TRBJ1-4, with D possibly being TRBD1 (6 bases). The CDR3 extends over 14 amino acids. Deletions cut 6 bases from V and 7 bases from J, with 18 bases between. Germline CDR1 reads DFQATT; CDR2 reads SNEGSKA (reference sequence). The CDR3 region is CSATPGQFTEKLFF. The CDR3 bases are TGCAGTGCAACACCGGGACAATTTACTGAAAAACTGTTTTTT.

This clonotype showed up many times. The CDR3 sequence: CASSQEILAYEQYF. Here the CDR3 DNA reads TGTGCCAGCAGCCAAGAGATCCTTGCCTACGAGCAGTACTTC. V gene TRBV3-1 combines with J gene TRBJ2-7; D remains ambiguous. This CDR3 is built from 14 residues. The V gene's germline CDR1 is LGHDT and CDR2 YNNKEL (reference sequence). Trimming stripped 0 bases from V and 2 bases from J, with 8 bases between.

Only a few counts were recorded for this clonotype. The chain uses TRBV15 and TRBJ2-7, with 7 nucleotides matching TRBD1. V was pared by 2 bases and J by 4 bases, with 2 bases of the junction left unmatched. The V gene's germline CDR1 is LNHNV and CDR2 YYDKDF (reference sequence). The CDR3 covers 13 residues. The CDR3 loop is CATSRKQGYEQYF. In DNA, the CDR3 is TGTGCCACCAGCAGAAAACAGGGGTACGAGCAGTACTTC.